A single sample gave rise to the 22 T cell receptor beta chains below, sequenced in a study of tumor-infiltrating lymphocytes in glioblastoma multiforme. Three nested ARM-PCR rounds with V-beta and C-beta primers built TCRB libraries. MiXCR, applied by TCRdb to the multiplex PCR reads, yields one record per CDR3 protein. The sample lists 10,000 or so distinct CDR3 sequences, approximately 71% occurring once. Sequenced: brain tumor tissue. The receptors here all came from a male donor with glioblastoma.

This clonotype was found a few times. The V gene is TRBV11-2, the J gene TRBJ2-1; D is uncertain. Deletions cut 0 bases from V and 16 bases from J, with 16 bases between. Germline V CDR1 and CDR2: SGHAT, FQNNGV. The CDR3 is 13 amino acids. CDR3 amino acids: CASSLESGNEDFF. The DNA of the CDR3 is TGTGCCAGCAGCTTAGAGAGTGGCAATGAGGATTTCTTC.

By share, this clonotype ranks as medium-sized (0.01 to 0.1%). Here the CDR3 DNA reads TGCAGCGTTGTAGGGGGCCCCGGCTACACCTTC. Amino acids: CSVVGGPGYTF. V usage is TRBV29-1 and J usage is TRBJ1-2; 7 bases fit TRBD1. J lost 8 bases, V lost 4 bases, and 4 bases had no gene match. There are 11 residues in the CDR3. Germline CDR1 reads SQVTM; CDR2 reads ANQGSEA.

V and J are TRBV12-3 or TRBV12-4 and TRBJ2-1; D remains ambiguous. There are 14 residues in the CDR3. The ends were cut back, 6 bases at V and 4 bases at J, with 13 bases in the middle. The CDR3 DNA reads as TGTGCCAGCAGGTCAACCGATTCGTACAATGAGCAGTTCTTC. This translates into CASRSTDSYNEQFF.

With regard to this clonotype: The junction shows a germline mismatch at one end, possibly a read error. The genes are TRBV20-1 and TRBJ1-4; D ambiguous. Germline CDR1 and CDR2: DFQATT and SNEGSKA (reference sequence). The CDR3 contains 16 residues. This CDR3 reads CSAGEEDVPAEEKLSF. The CDR3 bases are TGCAGTGCTGGAGAGGAGGACGTCCCAGCGGAGGAAAAACTGTCGTTT.

This chain links TRBV11-2 with TRBJ2-1; 10 bases fit TRBD2. CDR1 SGHAT and CDR2 FQNNGV come from the germline V gene. There are 15 residues in the CDR3. The CDR3 DNA sequence: TGTGCTGGCATCCCCCTAGCGGGAGTGAATAAAAAGCAGTTCTTC. This codes for CAGIPLAGVNKKQFF.

This clonotype has a single count. The conserved phenylalanine or tryptophan normally closing the CDR3 is absent here, so this likely arose from a read error. The rearrangement links TRBV10-2 to TRBJ1-6; TRBD1 agrees at 9 bases. The CDR3 consists of 16 residues. The germline gives CDR1 WSHSY, CDR2 SAAADI. Written as DNA, the CDR3 is TGCGCTAGCAGTATTGTCCCGGGACAGGGCGTTTCACCCCTCCACCTT. Translation gives CASSIVPGQGVSPLHL.

As for this clonotype: This is likely a read error, given that the CDR3 carries no conserved phenylalanine or tryptophan at its end. V usage is TRBV20-1 and J usage is TRBJ2-3; TRBD2 matches at 15 bases. Germline CDR1 reads DFQATT; CDR2 reads SNEGSKA (reference sequence). The CDR3 totals 20 residues. The CDR3 reads CSASRPGLAGGLSSIDTQYL. DNA of the CDR3: TGCAGTGCTAGTCGCCCCGGACTAGCGGGAGGGCTGAGTAGCATAGATACGCAGTATCTT.

Comment on this clonotype: The conserved phenylalanine or tryptophan normally closing the CDR3 is absent here, so this likely arose from a read error. The DNA is omitted, as the CDR3 cannot be located on it reliably, and the CDR3 follows TCRdb's listing. The rearrangement uses TRBV29-1 and TRBJ1-6; the DNA was not compared with TRBD1, the D call given in the table. The CDR3 length is 13 residues, termini included. Germline assignment: CDR1 SQVTM and CDR2 ANQGSEA. The CDR3 is CNVARDGESPLHS.

The chain recombines TRBV5-1 with TRBJ1-4; TRBD1 is a possible D gene (6 bases). The V and J ends lost 4 bases and 3 bases respectively, with 10 bases between them. The germline CDR1 and CDR2 sequences are SGHRS and YFSETQ. The CDR3 is 14 amino acids. The CDR3 nucleotides are TGCGCCAGCAGCCAGGACAGCGCTAATGAAAAACTGTTTTTT. It is translated as CASSQDSANEKLFF.

Turning to this clonotype: At one end, the junction sequence differs from germline, possibly due to a read error. The rearrangement uses TRBV20-1 and TRBJ2-1; 13 bases are shared with TRBD2. Germline CDR1 is DFQATT and CDR2 is SNEGSKA (reference sequence). The CDR3 has 16 residues. DNA of the CDR3: TGCAGTGTCAGTCGACCGGGACTAGCGGGAATGAATGAGCAGCTCTTC. This gives the protein CSVSRPGLAGMNEQLF.

Remarks on this clonotype: The conserved final phenylalanine or tryptophan is absent from the CDR3, which likely points to a read error. The chain uses TRBV4-1 and TRBJ2-1, with 7 bases fitting TRBD2. Germline V gives CDR1 MGHRA, CDR2 YSYEKL. CDR3 length equals 14 residues. In nucleotides, the CDR3 is TGCGCCAGCAGAACTAGCGCTTCCTACAATGAACAGTTCCTC. It translates to CASRTSASYNEQFL.

Turning to this clonotype: The junction does not match germline at one end; this may be a read error. The chain links TRBV6-5 to TRBJ1-1; possible D gene TRBD1, 5 bases. The germline gives CDR1 MNHEY, CDR2 SVGAGI. The CDR3 has 13 amino acids. The CDR3 spells CTSRRQSWDEAFF. CDR3 nucleotides: TGTACCAGCAGAAGACAGTCATGGGATGAAGCTTTCTTT.

The chain couples TRBV11-2 to TRBJ2-1; D is possibly TRBD1 (5 bases). The CDR3 totals 13 residues. Looked up from germline, CDR1 is SGHAT and CDR2 is FQNNGV. Trimming shortened V by 4 bases and J by 10 bases, and 14 bases separated the two germline ends. For the CDR3, the DNA is TGTGCCAGCAGCTGGGTCCGAAGGGGCGAGCAGTTCTTC. Translating gives CASSWVRRGEQFF.

V is TRBV4-1 and J is TRBJ1-1, with 7 bases matching TRBD1. With V trimmed by 7 bases and J by 0 bases, 8 bases remained unmatched. Germline V gene sequence: CDR1 MGHRA, CDR2 YSYEKL. This CDR3 is built from 15 residues. CDR3 sequence reads: CASINLTGLNTEAFF. The CDR3 nucleotides read TGCGCCAGCATCAACCTGACAGGGTTGAACACTGAAGCTTTCTTT.

V gene TRBV12-3 or TRBV12-4 combines with J gene TRBJ2-1, with a possible D match to TRBD1 (6 bases). This CDR3 spans 14 amino acids. Trimming left V 5 bases short and J 3 bases short, with 11 bases between. The CDR3 nucleotides are TGTGCCAGCAGTCCAGGGGCGGGCTACAATGAGCAGTTCTTC. Encoded protein: CASSPGAGYNEQFF.

The V call is TRBV6-2 or TRBV6-3, the J call TRBJ2-1, with 7 bases lining up with TRBD2. The J segment lost 12 bases and the V segment lost 6 bases, leaving 5 bases of the junction unmatched. Germline V CDR1 and CDR2: MNHEY, SVGEGT. There are 11 residues in the CDR3. CDR3 in amino acids: CASSSGDGQFF. CDR3 nucleotides: TGTGCCAGCAGCAGCGGGGATGGGCAGTTCTTC.

In this sample, this clonotype turned up once. One end of the junction fails to match germline, which may point to a read error. The V and J genes are TRBV5-1 and TRBJ1-4, with D perhaps matching TRBD1 (5 bases). Looked up from germline, CDR1 is SGHRS and CDR2 is YFSETQ. CDR3 length: 14 amino acids. CDR3 sequence reads: CASSPDITNEKLFF. The CDR3 nucleotides read TGCGCCAGCAGCCCGGACATCACTAATGAAAAGCTGTTTTTT.

For this clonotype: One end of the junction fails to match germline, which may point to a read error. The chain combines TRBV5-1 with TRBJ2-7; possible D gene TRBD1, 5 bases. This CDR3 is 13 amino acids long. The V gene's germline CDR1 is SGHRS and CDR2 YFSETQ. This chain's CDR3 is CASSFGQRYEQCF. The DNA for the CDR3 is TGCGCCAGCAGCTTTGGACAACGCTACGAGCAGTGCTTC.

This clonotype showed up just a few times. The chain carries TRBV28 and TRBJ2-1; D unclear. Germline CDR1 and CDR2: MDHEN and SYDVKM. The CDR3 has 11 residues. V was cut by 2 bases and J by 9 bases, with 5 bases left in between. The CDR3 coding sequence is TGTGCCAGCAGTTTAAGGCGTGAGCAGTTCTTC. Protein: CASSLRREQFF. Drawing the rest from reference TRBV28 and TRBJ2-1, the complete variable domain is DVKVTQSSRYLVKRTGEKVFLECVQDMDHENMFWYRQDPGLGLRLIYFSYDVKMKEKGDIPEGYSVSREKKERFSLILESASTNQTSMYLCASSLRREQFFGPGTRLTVL.

This chain uses TRBV6-2 or TRBV6-3 with TRBJ1-2; no clear D gene. Germline-derived CDR1 and CDR2 are MNHEY and SVGEGT. The CDR3 sequence is 14 residues long. V dropped 0 bases and J dropped 5 bases, with 10 bases sitting between them. CDR3 sequence (DNA): TGTGCCAGCAGTTACTCGACTTCTGGGTATGGCTACACCTTC. It codes for CASSYSTSGYGYTF.

This clonotype was seen ten or more times. V is TRBV30 and J is TRBJ1-5; D unclear. Germline loops: CDR1 GTSNPN, CDR2 SVGIG (reference sequence). The CDR3 loop spans 12 amino acids. V was pared by 2 bases and J by 2 bases, with 4 bases between. The CDR3 bases are TGTGCCTGGAGTCTCGGCAATCAGCCCCAGCATTTT. Encoded protein: CAWSLGNQPQHF.

This clonotype was found once. This clone may be a read error of a much larger clone one base away. The chain links TRBV11-2 to TRBJ1-1; the match to TRBD1 covers 9 bases. CDR1 is SGHAT, CDR2 FQNNGV, per germline. The CDR3 runs 14 residues. The CDR3 reads CARSWGQGVSEAFF. CDR3 nucleotide sequence: TGTGCCAGGAGCTGGGGACAGGGTGTCTCTGAAGCTTTCTTT.